Below, 4 T cell receptor beta chains from the same sample are listed, as sequenced in a study of blood T cell repertoires in COVID-19. Data came from immunoSEQ multiplex PCR; TCRdb stores just in-frame clones and leaves some out. The repertoire includes some 180,000 clones, approximately 89% of them detected once, and about 6.3% sits in the top ten. What was sequenced was PBMCs or T cells enriched from blood (not recorded which). Receptors originate from a man aged 40-49 years who had recovered from COVID-19.

J is TRBJ2-3 and V is TRBV5-1; 7 bases agree with TRBD2. V lost 2 bases to trimming and J lost 3 bases; unmatched junction nucleotides: 3. The CDR3 is made up of 14 amino acids. Germline lookup yields CDR1 SGHRS and CDR2 YFSETQ. CDR3 nucleotide sequence: TGCGCCAGCAGCTTAGCGGGGATTACAGATACGCAGTATTTT. As protein: CASSLAGITDTQYF.

The V gene is TRBV5-4, the J gene TRBJ1-1; tentatively, D is TRBD1 (5 bases). The V end lost 3 bases, the J end lost 1 base, and 13 bases lay between the germline ends. From germline, CDR1 is SGHNT and CDR2 YYREEE (reference sequence). The CDR3 length is 15 residues. The CDR3 sequence is CASSYRDWSNTEAFF. The CDR3 nucleotides are TGTGCCAGCAGCTATCGGGACTGGTCGAACACTGAAGCTTTCTTT.

The V gene is TRBV30, the J gene TRBJ1-2; D gene unclear. The CDR3 extends over 12 amino acids. Germline V lookup: CDR1 GTSNPN, CDR2 SVGIG (reference sequence). Trimming removed 1 base from V and 9 bases from J, with 12 bases in between. The CDR3 sequence is CAWSASTTSYTF. In DNA form, the CDR3 reads TGTGCCTGGAGTGCCTCGACAACGAGCTACACCTTC.

The rearrangement links TRBV11-2 to TRBJ1-6; 7 bases are shared with TRBD1. The CDR3 consists of 16 residues. Germline loops: CDR1 SGHAT, CDR2 FQNNGV. With 0 bases clipped from V and 5 bases from J, the junction kept 4 bases outside the gene matches. The CDR3 region has the DNA TGTGCCAGCAGCTTAGACCAGGGGGTAGATAATTCACCCCTCCACTTT. Encoded protein: CASSLDQGVDNSPLHF.